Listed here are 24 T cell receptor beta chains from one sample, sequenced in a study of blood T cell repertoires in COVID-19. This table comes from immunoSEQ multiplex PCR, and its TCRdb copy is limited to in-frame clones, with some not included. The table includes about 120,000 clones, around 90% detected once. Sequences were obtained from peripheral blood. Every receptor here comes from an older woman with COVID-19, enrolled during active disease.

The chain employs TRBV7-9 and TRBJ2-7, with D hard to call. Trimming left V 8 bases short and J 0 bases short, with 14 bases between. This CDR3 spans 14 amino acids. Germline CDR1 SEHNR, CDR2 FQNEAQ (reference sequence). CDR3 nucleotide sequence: TGTGCCAGCGGTATGGTTCCGAGCTCCTACGAGCAGTACTTC. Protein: CASGMVPSSYEQYF.

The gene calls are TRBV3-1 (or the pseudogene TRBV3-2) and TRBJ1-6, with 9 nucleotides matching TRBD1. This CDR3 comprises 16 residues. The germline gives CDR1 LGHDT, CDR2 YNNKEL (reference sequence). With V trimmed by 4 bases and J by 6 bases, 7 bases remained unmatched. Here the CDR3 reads CASSRWTGVGNSPLHF. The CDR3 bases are TGTGCCAGCAGCCGATGGACAGGGGTAGGTAATTCACCCCTCCACTTT.

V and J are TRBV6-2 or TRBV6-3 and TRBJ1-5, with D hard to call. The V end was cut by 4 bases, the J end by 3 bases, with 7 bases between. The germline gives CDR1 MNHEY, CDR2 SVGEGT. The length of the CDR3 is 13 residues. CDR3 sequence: CASSWAFNQPQHF. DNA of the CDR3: TGTGCCAGCAGTTGGGCCTTCAATCAGCCCCAGCATTTT.

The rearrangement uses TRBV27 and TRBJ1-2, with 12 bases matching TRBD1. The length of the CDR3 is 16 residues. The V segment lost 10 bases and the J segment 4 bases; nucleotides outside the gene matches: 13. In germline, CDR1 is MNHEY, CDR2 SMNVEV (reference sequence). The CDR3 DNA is TGTGCCACTTCATCCGGGACAGGGGGCGCGGGCTATGGCTACACCTTC. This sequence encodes CATSSGTGGAGYGYTF.

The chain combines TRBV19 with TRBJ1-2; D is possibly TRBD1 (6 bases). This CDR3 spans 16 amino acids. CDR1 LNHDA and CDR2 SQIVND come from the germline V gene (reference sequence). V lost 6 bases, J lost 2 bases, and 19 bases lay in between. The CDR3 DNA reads TGTGCCAGTAGATCACAGGGCGTGGGACCAAACTATGGCTACACCTTC. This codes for CASRSQGVGPNYGYTF.

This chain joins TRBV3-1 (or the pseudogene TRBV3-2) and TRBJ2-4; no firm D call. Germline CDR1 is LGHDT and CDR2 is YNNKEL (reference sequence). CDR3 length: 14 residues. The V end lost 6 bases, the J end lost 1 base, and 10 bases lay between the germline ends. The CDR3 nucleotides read TGTGCCAGCAGTAACGGGTGGGCCAAAAACATTCAGTACTTC. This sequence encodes CASSNGWAKNIQYF.

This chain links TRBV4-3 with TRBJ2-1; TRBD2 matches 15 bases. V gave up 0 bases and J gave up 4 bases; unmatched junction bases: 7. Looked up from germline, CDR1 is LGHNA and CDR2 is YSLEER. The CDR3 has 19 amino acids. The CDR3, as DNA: TGCGCCAGCAGCCAAGACCCGGGACTAGCGGGGGGACGGTACAATGAGCAGTTCTTC. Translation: CASSQDPGLAGGRYNEQFF.

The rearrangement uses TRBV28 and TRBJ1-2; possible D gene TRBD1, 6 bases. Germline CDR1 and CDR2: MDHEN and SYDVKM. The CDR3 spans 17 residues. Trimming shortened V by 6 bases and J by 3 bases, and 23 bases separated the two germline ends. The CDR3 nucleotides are TGTGCCAGCAGCCCTTACACCGGGGAGGGGGTCTACTATGGCTACACCTTC. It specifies CASSPYTGEGVYYGYTF.

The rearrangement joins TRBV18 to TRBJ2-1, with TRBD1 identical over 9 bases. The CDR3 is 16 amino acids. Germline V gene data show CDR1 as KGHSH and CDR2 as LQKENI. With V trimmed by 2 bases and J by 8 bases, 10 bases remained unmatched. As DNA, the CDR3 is TGTGCCAGCTCACCAATCCGGACAGGGGTCAGTCATGAGCAGTTCTTC. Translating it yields CASSPIRTGVSHEQFF.

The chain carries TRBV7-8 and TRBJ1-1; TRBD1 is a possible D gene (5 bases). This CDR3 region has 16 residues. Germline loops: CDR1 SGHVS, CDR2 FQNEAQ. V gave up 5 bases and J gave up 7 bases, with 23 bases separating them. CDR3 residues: CASSPLWGGRQLEAFF. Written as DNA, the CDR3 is TGTGCCAGCAGCCCCCTCTGGGGGGGTCGGCAACTTGAAGCTTTCTTT.

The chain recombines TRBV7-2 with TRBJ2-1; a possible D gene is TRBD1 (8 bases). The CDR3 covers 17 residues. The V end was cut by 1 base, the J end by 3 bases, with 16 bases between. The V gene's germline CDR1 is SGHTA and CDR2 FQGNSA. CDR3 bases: TGTGCCAGCAGCTTAGGGGGAGGGGGACAGGTCTACAATGAGCAGTTCTTC. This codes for CASSLGGGGQVYNEQFF.

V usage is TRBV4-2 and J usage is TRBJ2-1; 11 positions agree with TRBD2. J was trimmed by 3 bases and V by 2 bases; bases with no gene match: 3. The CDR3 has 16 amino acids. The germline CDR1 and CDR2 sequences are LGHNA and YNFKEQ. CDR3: CASSQIAGGLYNEQFF. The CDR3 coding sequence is TGTGCCAGCAGCCAAATAGCGGGGGGGCTCTACAATGAGCAGTTCTTC.

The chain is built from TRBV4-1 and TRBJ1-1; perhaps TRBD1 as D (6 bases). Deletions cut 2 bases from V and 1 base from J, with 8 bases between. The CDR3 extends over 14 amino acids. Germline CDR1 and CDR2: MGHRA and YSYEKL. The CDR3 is CASSQRGGNTEAFF. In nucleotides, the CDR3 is TGCGCCAGCAGCCAAAGGGGGGGGAACACTGAAGCTTTCTTT.

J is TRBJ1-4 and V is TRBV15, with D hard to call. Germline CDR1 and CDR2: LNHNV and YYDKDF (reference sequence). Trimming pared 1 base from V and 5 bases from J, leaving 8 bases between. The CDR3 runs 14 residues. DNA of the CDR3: TGTGCCACCAGCAGAGGTTCGAGGAATGAAAAACTGTTTTTT. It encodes CATSRGSRNEKLFF.

The CDR3 region is CASSARRGQGGANYGYTF. In DNA, the CDR3 is TGTGCCAGCAGCGCCCGTCGGGGACAGGGGGGAGCTAACTATGGCTACACCTTC. This chain uses TRBV7-9 with TRBJ1-2; TRBD1 aligns across 11 bases. The germline V gene encodes CDR1 SEHNR and CDR2 FQNEAQ (reference sequence). J gave up 0 bases and V 5 bases, and 11 bases lay outside the gene matches. The CDR3 spans 18 residues.

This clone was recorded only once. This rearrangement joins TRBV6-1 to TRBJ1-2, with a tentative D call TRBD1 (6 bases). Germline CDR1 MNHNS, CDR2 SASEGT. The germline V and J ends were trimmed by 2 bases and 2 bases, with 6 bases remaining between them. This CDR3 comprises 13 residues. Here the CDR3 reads CASSETGNYGYTF. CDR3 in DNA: TGTGCCAGCAGTGAAACAGGGAACTATGGCTACACCTTC.

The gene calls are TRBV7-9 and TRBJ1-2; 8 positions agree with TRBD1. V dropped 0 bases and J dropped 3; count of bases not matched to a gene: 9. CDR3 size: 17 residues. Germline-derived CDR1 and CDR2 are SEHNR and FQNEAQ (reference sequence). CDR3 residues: CASSLANDRGWDYGYTF. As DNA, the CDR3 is TGTGCCAGCAGCTTAGCAAATGACAGGGGCTGGGACTATGGCTACACCTTC.

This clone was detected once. CDR3 in DNA: TGCGCCAGCAGCTCCGCCCCGGGGGGTTCAACTAATGAAAAACTGTTTTTT. Amino acids: CASSSAPGGSTNEKLFF. The chain recombines TRBV5-1 with TRBJ1-4, with D perhaps TRBD1 (5 bases). V was trimmed by 3 bases and J by 0 bases, leaving 15 bases between them. CDR3 length equals 17 residues. Germline V gene sequence: CDR1 SGHRS, CDR2 YFSETQ.

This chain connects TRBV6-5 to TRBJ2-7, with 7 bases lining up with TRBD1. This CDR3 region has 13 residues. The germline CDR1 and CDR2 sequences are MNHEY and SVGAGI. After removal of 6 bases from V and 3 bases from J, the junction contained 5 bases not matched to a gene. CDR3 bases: TGTGCCAGCAGGAAGACAGGGATCTACGAGCAGTACTTC. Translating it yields CASRKTGIYEQYF.

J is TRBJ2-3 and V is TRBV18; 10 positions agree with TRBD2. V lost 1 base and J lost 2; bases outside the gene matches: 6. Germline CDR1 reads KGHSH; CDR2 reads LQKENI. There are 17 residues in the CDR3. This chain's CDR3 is CASSPQVAGGPTDTQYF. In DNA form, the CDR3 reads TGTGCCAGCTCACCACAGGTAGCGGGGGGACCCACAGATACGCAGTATTTT.

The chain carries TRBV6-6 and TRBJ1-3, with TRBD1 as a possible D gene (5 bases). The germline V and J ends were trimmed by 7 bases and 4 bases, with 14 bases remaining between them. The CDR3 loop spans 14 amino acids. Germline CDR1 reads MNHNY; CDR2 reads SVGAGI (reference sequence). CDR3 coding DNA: TGTGCCAGCACGGACCGAAGGGGCGGAAACACCATATATTTT. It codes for CASTDRRGGNTIYF.

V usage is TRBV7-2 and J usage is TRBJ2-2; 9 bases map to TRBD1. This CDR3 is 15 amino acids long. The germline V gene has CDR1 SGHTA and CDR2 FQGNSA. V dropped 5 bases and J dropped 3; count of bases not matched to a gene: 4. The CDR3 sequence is CASSGQGWYTGELFF. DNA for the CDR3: TGTGCCAGCAGCGGACAGGGGTGGTACACCGGGGAGCTGTTTTTT.

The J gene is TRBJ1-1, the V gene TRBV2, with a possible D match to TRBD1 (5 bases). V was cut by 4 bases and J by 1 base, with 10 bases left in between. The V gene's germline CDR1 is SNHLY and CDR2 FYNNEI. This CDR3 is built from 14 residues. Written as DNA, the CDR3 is TGTGCCAGCAGTGGGTTGGGGGGGAACACTGAAGCTTTCTTT. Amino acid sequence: CASSGLGGNTEAFF.

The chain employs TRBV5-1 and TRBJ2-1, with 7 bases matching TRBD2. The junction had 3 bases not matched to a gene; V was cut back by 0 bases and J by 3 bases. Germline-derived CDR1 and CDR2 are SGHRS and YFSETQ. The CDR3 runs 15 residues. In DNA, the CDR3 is TGCGCCAGCAGCTTGGCGGCGGGGGTCTACAATGAGCAGTTCTTC. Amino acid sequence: CASSLAAGVYNEQFF.